These T cell receptor beta chains were read from a single sample in a study of blood T cell repertoires in COVID-19. Method: immunoSEQ multiplex PCR; TCRdb's copy keeps in-frame clones and lacks some. The sample gives roughly 250,000 clones, roughly 80% of which show up once; roughly 4% is in the top ten. Sequenced sample: peripheral blood. Receptors were obtained from a woman between 40 and 50 years old with active or convalescent COVID-19. Each CDR3 is given with its conserved first and last residue. The order of the fields is J gene, D gene, V gene, CDR3 protein, CDR3 DNA. D genes are given only for firm matches.

J: TRBJ1-2; D: -; V: TRBV28; CDR3: CASSRGSSGYTF; DNA: TGTGCCAGCAGTCGGGGGTCCAGTGGCTACACCTTC
J: TRBJ1-4; D: -; V: TRBV9; CDR3: CASSGGGVINEKLFF; DNA: TGTGCCAGCAGCGGAGGAGGGGTGATTAATGAAAAACTGTTTTTT
J: TRBJ1-1; D: -; V: TRBV20-1; CDR3: CSPSNTEAFF; DNA: TGCAGTCCAAGCAACACTGAAGCTTTCTTT
J: TRBJ1-2; D: TRBD1; V: TRBV28; CDR3: CASSQTGANYGYTF; DNA: TGTGCCAGCAGCCAGACAGGGGCTAACTATGGCTACACCTTC
J: TRBJ1-3; D: TRBD1; V: TRBV5-1; CDR3: CASSVTGGDGGNTIYF; DNA: TGCGCCAGCAGCGTCACAGGGGGCGATGGTGGAAACACCATATATTTT
J: TRBJ1-6; D: -; V: TRBV5-4; CDR3: CASSSRKGATVNSPLHF; DNA: TGTGCCAGCAGCTCTCGTAAGGGTGCGACAGTTAATTCACCCCTCCACTTT
J: TRBJ1-1; D: -; V: TRBV6-5; CDR3: CASTRGGKFTEAFF; DNA: TGTGCCAGCACCCGTGGAGGAAAGTTCACTGAAGCTTTCTTT
J: TRBJ1-2; D: -; V: TRBV9; CDR3: CASTSEGGTINYGYTF; DNA: TGTGCCAGCACCTCAGAGGGAGGAACGATTAACTATGGCTACACCTTC
J: TRBJ1-5; D: -; V: TRBV3-1/TRBV3-2; CDR3: CASSPDRINQPQHF; DNA: TGTGCCAGCAGTCCAGACAGAATCAATCAGCCCCAGCATTTT
J: TRBJ1-6; D: TRBD1; V: TRBV25-1; CDR3: CASRSGQGNSPLHF; DNA: TGTGCCAGCAGATCCGGACAGGGCAATTCACCCCTCCACTTT
J: TRBJ1-1; D: -; V: TRBV19; CDR3: CASSATGQTEAFF; DNA: TGTGCCAGTAGTGCAACGGGACAAACTGAAGCTTTCTTT